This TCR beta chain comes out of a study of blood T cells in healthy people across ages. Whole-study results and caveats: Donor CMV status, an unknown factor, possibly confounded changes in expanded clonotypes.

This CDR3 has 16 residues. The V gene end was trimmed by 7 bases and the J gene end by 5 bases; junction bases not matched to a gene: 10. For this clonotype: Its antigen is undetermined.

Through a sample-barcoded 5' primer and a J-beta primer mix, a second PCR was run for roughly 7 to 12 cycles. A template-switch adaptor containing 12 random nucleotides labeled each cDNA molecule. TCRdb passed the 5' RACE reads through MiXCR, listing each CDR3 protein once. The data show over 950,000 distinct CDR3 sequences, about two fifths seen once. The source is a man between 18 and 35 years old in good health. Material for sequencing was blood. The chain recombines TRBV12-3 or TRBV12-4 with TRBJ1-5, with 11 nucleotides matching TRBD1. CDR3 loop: CASKDRGRGMDQPQHF. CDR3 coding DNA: TGTGCCAGCAAGGACAGGGGGCGCGGTATGGATCAGCCCCAGCATTTT.